This T cell receptor (beta chain) was captured in a study of blood T cells in healthy people across ages. Using a J-beta primer mix together with a sample-barcoded 5' primer, a second PCR was run for roughly 6 to 12 cycles. Template switching added a 12-random-nucleotide identifier to every cDNA molecule. TCRdb independently ran MiXCR on the 5' RACE reads; one entry per CDR3 protein. The profile shows about 760,000 distinct CDR3 sequences, roughly 56% of them singletons. General study points: Roughly linear declines in TCR beta diversity per million T cells occurred with age.

Trimming removed 2 bases from V and 4 bases from J, with 14 bases in between. This CDR3 has 15 amino acids. About this clonotype itself: Its antigen is currently unknown.

This chain uses TRBV12-3 or TRBV12-4 with TRBJ1-1; no clear D gene. The TCR originated in a man aged 40-50 years in good health. The sequenced sample was blood. The CDR3: CASSLTLRTGTEAFF. In DNA form, the CDR3 reads TGTGCCAGCAGTTTAACCCTGCGGACGGGCACTGAAGCTTTCTTT.